This T cell receptor beta chain was documented in a study of early T cells in non-severe SARS-CoV-2 infection. The CDR3 spans 17 residues. Germline CDR1 reads SGHDT; CDR2 reads YYEEEE. J lost 5 bases, V lost 0 bases, and 7 bases had no gene match. At least ten counts were recorded for this clonotype. The library protocol tagged individual cDNA molecules with unique molecular identifiers. TCRdb redid the calling of the 5' RACE reads with MiXCR, one entry per CDR3 protein. The table has more than 25,000 distinct CDR3 sequences, 5.7% seen once. This receptor was taken from an adult who was a healthcare worker with PCR-confirmed SARS-CoV-2 infection or an uninfected control (not recorded which). Sequenced sample: whole blood. The chain carries TRBV5-6 and TRBJ1-5; TRBD1 aligns across 11 bases. The CDR3 bases are TGTGCCAGCAGCTTGGCCGGCCCGGGACAGGGGGATCAGCCCCAGCATTTT. Its translation: CASSLAGPGQGDQPQHF.